This TCR beta chain came from a study of cytomegalovirus exposure and HLA in healthy donors. Study overall: Early on, a data release was issued that held roughly 86 million unique TCRs from HLA-typed donors. Study results and limitations: In a later analysis, CMV-associated beta chains were mostly HLA-associated, it appeared. Rates of TCR association differed by HLA locus in a later analysis, with DRB1 highest and HLA-C lowest.

The ends were cut back, 2 bases at V and 4 bases at J, with 14 bases in the middle. From germline, CDR1 is MNHNS and CDR2 SASEGT. The CDR3 totals 15 residues. With respect to this clone: The antigen is not known.

This PCR relied on a set of 60 Vbeta primers and 13 Jbeta primers. Produced via immunoSEQ multiplex PCR; TCRdb's table is partial and in-frame only. This table has more than 90,000 clones, about 80% appearing once. The receptor was derived from a man over 45 in good health and CMV-seropositive. Source material: PBMCs. The chain links TRBV6-1 to TRBJ1-2, with D possibly being TRBD1 (5 bases). CDR3 loop: CASSEWAGRGYGYTF. CDR3 bases: TGTGCCAGCAGTGAATGGGCGGGACGAGGCTATGGCTACACCTTC.